Listed here are 2 T cell receptor beta chains from one sample, sequenced in a study of blood T cell repertoires in COVID-19. Data came from immunoSEQ multiplex PCR; TCRdb stores just in-frame clones and leaves some out. The table shows 50,000 to 60,000 clones, with roughly nine tenths occurring only once. Sequenced material: peripheral blood. The origin of the receptors is a human donor in a cohort sampled during active COVID-19.

The rearrangement links TRBV14 to TRBJ2-1, with D maybe TRBD2 (7 bases). V was shortened by 0 bases and J by 4 bases, with 16 bases between the two germline ends. This CDR3 comprises 17 residues. Per the germline V gene, CDR1 is SGHDN and CDR2 is FVKESK. The CDR3 here is CASSQEGRGGVYNEQFF. DNA of the CDR3: TGTGCCAGCAGCCAAGAAGGTCGAGGGGGGGTTTACAATGAGCAGTTCTTC. The whole variable domain, filled in from reference TRBV14 and TRBJ2-1, reads EAGVTQFPSHSVIEKGQTVTLRCDPISGHDNLYWYRRVMGKEIKFLLHFVKESKQDESGMPNNRFLAERTGGTYSTLKVQPAELEDSGVYFCASSQEGRGGVYNEQFFGPGTRLTVL.

This chain connects TRBV7-8 to TRBJ2-7; tentative D call: TRBD1 (6 bases). CDR1 and CDR2 from the germline V gene are SGHVS and FQNEAQ. Trimming pared 0 bases from V and 5 bases from J, leaving 14 bases between. CDR3 length: 15 residues. The CDR3 bases are TGTGCCAGCAGCTTAGCGGGGACATCCGTTGACGAGCAGTACTTC. Translating it yields CASSLAGTSVDEQYF.